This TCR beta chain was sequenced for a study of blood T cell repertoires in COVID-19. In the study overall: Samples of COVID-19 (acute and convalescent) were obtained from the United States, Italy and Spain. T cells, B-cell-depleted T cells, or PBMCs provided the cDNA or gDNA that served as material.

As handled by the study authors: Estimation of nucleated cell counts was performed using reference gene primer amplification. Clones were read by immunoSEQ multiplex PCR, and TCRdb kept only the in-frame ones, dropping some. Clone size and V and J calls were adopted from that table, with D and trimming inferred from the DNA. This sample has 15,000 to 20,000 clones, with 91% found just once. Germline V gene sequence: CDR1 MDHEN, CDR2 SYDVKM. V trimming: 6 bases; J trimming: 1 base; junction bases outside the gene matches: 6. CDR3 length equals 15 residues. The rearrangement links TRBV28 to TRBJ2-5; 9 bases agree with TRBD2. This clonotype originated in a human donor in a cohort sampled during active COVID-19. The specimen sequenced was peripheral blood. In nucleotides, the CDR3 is TGTGCCAGCAGAGCGGGGGGCCCCCCCCAAGAGACCCAGTACTTC. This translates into CASRAGGPPQETQYF.